This passage covers 14 T cell receptor beta chains from one sample sequenced in a study of CD8+CD57+ T cells in acquired aplastic anemia. Patients who underwent sequencing had shown CD8+CD57+ cell expansion by flow cytometry. Profiling that covered TCR beta VDJ and CDR3 relied on genomic DNA as its template. One entry per CDR3 protein results from TCRdb running MiXCR on the reads. This repertoire shows more than 150,000 distinct CDR3 sequences, 45% to 60% found once; its top ten account for 10% to 15%. Sequenced sample: sorted CD4+, CD8+, or CD8+CD57+ T cells (not recorded which) from PBMCs. The receptors come from a human donor with aplastic anemia.

This rearrangement joins TRBV11-2 to TRBJ2-1; D possibly corresponds to TRBD2 (5 bases). V shed 6 bases and J shed 4 bases, with 16 bases lying between them. Germline V CDR1 and CDR2: SGHAT, FQNNGV. The CDR3 has 15 amino acids. The CDR3 nucleotides are TGTGCCAGCAGTCCCACTAGTGTCGGTTACAATGAGCAGTTCTTC. This codes for CASSPTSVGYNEQFF.

This clonotype was picked up many times. The chain joins TRBV5-1 to TRBJ2-7; D remains unclear. V was cut by 3 bases and J by 4 bases, with 11 bases left in between. There are 13 residues in the CDR3. From germline, CDR1 is SGHRS and CDR2 YFSETQ. The CDR3: CASSSDGIYEQYF. In nucleotides, the CDR3 is TGCGCCAGCAGCTCGGACGGCATTTACGAGCAGTACTTC. Filled out from reference TRBV5-1 and TRBJ2-7, the complete variable domain reads KAGVTQTPRYLIKTRGQQVTLSCSPISGHRSVSWYQQTPGQGLQFLFEYFSETQRNKGNFPGRFSGRQFSNSRSEMNVSTLELGDSALYLCASSSDGIYEQYFGPGTRLTVT.

The rearrangement links TRBV11-2 to TRBJ1-1, with a tentative D call TRBD1 (5 bases). This CDR3 contains 15 residues. Germline V lookup: CDR1 SGHAT, CDR2 FQNNGV. The V end lost 0 bases, the J end lost 1 base, and 9 bases lay between the germline ends. DNA of the CDR3: TGTGCCAGCAGCTTAGATGGACACCCGAACACTGAAGCTTTCTTT. It codes for CASSLDGHPNTEAFF.

As for this clonotype: Mismatch with germline at one junction end may stem from a read error. The chain employs TRBV11-1 and TRBJ1-2; maybe TRBD1 (6 bases). There are 18 residues in the CDR3. CDR1 is SGHAT, CDR2 FQDESV, per germline (reference sequence). CDR3 in amino acids: CASSSLTDGGTGGVGYTF. In DNA form, the CDR3 reads TGTGCAAGCAGCTCGCTGACAGACGGCGGAACCGGGGGCGTTGGCTACACCTTC.

The rearrangement links TRBV19 to TRBJ2-3, with TRBD1 matching over 7 bases. After removal of 10 bases from V and 4 bases from J, the junction contained 14 bases not matched to a gene. This CDR3 has 15 amino acids. Per the germline V gene, CDR1 is LNHDA and CDR2 is SQIVND (reference sequence). CDR3 residues: CATSWGFGTADTQYF. DNA of the CDR3: TGTGCCACCAGTTGGGGTTTCGGGACAGCAGATACGCAGTATTTT.

On this clonotype itself: One end of the junction does not line up with germline, which may come from a read error. The chain carries TRBV5-1 and TRBJ2-7, with TRBD2 identical over 10 bases. The CDR3 has 15 amino acids. Germline CDR1 and CDR2: SGHRS and YFSETQ. CDR3 nucleotides: TGCGCCAGTAGCTTCAGCGGGGGGGCGTGGTACGAGCAGTACTTC. Translated, it gives CASSFSGGAWYEQYF.

This clonotype has more than one count but fewer than ten. V gene TRBV24-1 combines with J gene TRBJ2-3, with D unresolved. V lost 4 bases and J lost 3, with 16 bases in between. The CDR3 has 16 residues. Germline assignment: CDR1 KGHDR and CDR2 SFDVKD. CDR3 coding DNA: TGTGCCACCAGTGACTCTAACGGTGGGTGGACAGATACGCAGTATTTT. Translation: CATSDSNGGWTDTQYF.

This clonotype came up a few times. The CDR3 carries no conserved terminal phenylalanine or tryptophan, so it likely arises from a read error. The V gene is TRBV6-1, the J gene TRBJ1-2; 11 bases fit TRBD1. V lost 6 bases and J lost 2; bases outside the gene matches: 8. The germline CDR1 and CDR2 sequences are MNHNS and SASEGT. The CDR3 totals 16 residues. CDR3 residues: CASRRTGGARNYGYTV. The CDR3 region has the DNA TGTGCCAGCAGGAGGACAGGGGGCGCGAGAAACTATGGCTACACCGTC.

On this clonotype itself: This may be a read error: a much more frequent sequence differs by one nucleotide. This rearrangement joins TRBV5-4 to TRBJ1-1; 11 bases fit TRBD1. There are 14 residues in the CDR3. Germline-derived CDR1 and CDR2 are SGHNT and YYREEE (reference sequence). CDR3 loop: CASRKDRGLTEASF. CDR3 coding DNA: TGTGCCAGCAGGAAGGACAGGGGGCTGACTGAAGCTTCCTTT.

This clonotype was counted ten times or more. The chain carries TRBV12-3 or TRBV12-4 and TRBJ1-1; no firm D call. This CDR3 contains 13 residues. Between the trimmed V and J ends, which lost 7 bases and 1 base, there was a span of 10 bases. CDR3 residues: CASTEWGNTEAFF. The CDR3 DNA is TGTGCCAGCACCGAATGGGGGAACACTGAAGCTTTCTTT.

The CDR3 here is CASRPTSGNTGELFF. The DNA of the CDR3 is TGTGCCAGTAGACCGACTAGCGGGAACACCGGGGAGCTGTTTTTT. The gene calls are TRBV19 and TRBJ2-2; 9 positions agree with TRBD2. This CDR3 has 15 residues. Per germline, CDR1 LNHDA and CDR2 SQIVND (reference sequence). J gave up 1 base and V 6 bases, and 3 bases lay outside the gene matches.

The genes are TRBV7-9 and TRBJ2-1, with no clear D. CDR1 is SEHNR and CDR2 is FQNEAQ in the germline V gene (reference sequence). V was cut by 5 bases and J by 0 bases, with 11 bases left in between. The CDR3 is 15 residues long. In nucleotides, the CDR3 is TGTGCCAGCAGCCCCGTCTCCGGCTCCTACAATGAGCAGTTCTTC. Its translation is CASSPVSGSYNEQFF. Filled out from reference TRBV7-9 and TRBJ2-1, the complete variable domain reads DTGVSQNPRHKITKRGQNVTFRCDPISEHNRLYWYRQTLGQGPEFLTYFQNEAQLEKSRLLSDRFSAERPKGSFSTLEIQRTEQGDSAMYLCASSPVSGSYNEQFFGPGTRLTVL.

This clonotype showed up just a few times. V and J are TRBV7-9 and TRBJ2-7; D is ambiguous. The CDR3 contains 11 residues. CDR1 and CDR2 (germline): SEHNR, FQNEAQ (reference sequence). V was shortened by 2 bases and J by 5 bases, with 4 bases between the two germline ends. The CDR3 sequence is CASSLFNEQYF. CDR3 in DNA: TGTGCCAGCAGCTTATTCAACGAGCAGTACTTC.

The V gene is TRBV12-3 or TRBV12-4, the J gene TRBJ2-1, with D tentatively TRBD1 (6 bases). There are 13 residues in the CDR3. V lost 4 bases to trimming and J lost 3 bases, with 7 bases between them. In DNA form, the CDR3 reads TGTGCCAGCAGTTCGGACAGCTACAATGAGCAGTTCTTC. Its protein product is CASSSDSYNEQFF.